The 23 T cell receptor beta chains presented below share a single source sample, sequenced in a study of T cell clonotyping in hematopoietic cell transplantation. The data were produced by immunoSEQ multiplex PCR, yet TCRdb's version contains in-frame clones alone and is incomplete. This table holds 10,000 or so clones, about 91% found once. The sample comprised peripheral blood mononuclear cells. These receptors originate from a human donor who either received an allogeneic hematopoietic cell transplant for a myeloid malignancy or was a related donor (not recorded which). Some clones in this sample may be carry-over from other donors' samples.

The CDR3 region has the DNA TGTGCCAGCAGCTTAGGCCTTGGGGGGGGCTCCTACAATGAGCAGTTCTTC. Translation: CASSLGLGGGSYNEQFF. The genes are TRBV7-2 and TRBJ2-1, with TRBD2 matching over 7 bases. V lost 1 base to trimming and J lost 0 bases; unmatched junction nucleotides: 6. The CDR3 extends over 17 amino acids. The germline V gene has CDR1 SGHTA and CDR2 FQGNSA.

The chain employs TRBV5-1 and TRBJ1-2; unclear D gene. V dropped 0 bases and J dropped 10 bases, with 10 bases sitting between them. Per the germline V gene, CDR1 is SGHRS and CDR2 is YFSETQ. The CDR3 contains 12 residues. CDR3 bases: TGCGCCAGCAGCTTGGTGCCTGGCAACTACACCTTC. Residues: CASSLVPGNYTF.

This clone is deemed large. CDR3 sequence reads: CASSRTDNYEAFF. The DNA for the CDR3 is TGTGCCAGCAGCCGGACAGACAATTATGAAGCTTTCTTT. The chain is built from TRBV7-9 and TRBJ1-1; D is perhaps TRBD1 (6 bases). The CDR3 extends over 13 amino acids. The germline V gene has CDR1 SEHNR and CDR2 FQNEAQ (reference sequence). With 5 bases removed from V and 7 bases from J, the gap between germline ends came to 14 bases.

The rearrangement joins TRBV19 to TRBJ1-3; perhaps TRBD1 as D (6 bases). Germline CDR1 reads LNHDA; CDR2 reads SQIVND (reference sequence). Trimming shortened V by 10 bases and J by 0 bases, and 13 bases separated the two germline ends. This CDR3 is 14 amino acids long. The CDR3 bases are TGTGCCACCGGACAGTCCCTCTCTGGAAACACCATATATTTT. Translating gives CATGQSLSGNTIYF.

Details on this clone: Compared with germline, one end of the junction differs, possibly owing to a read error. CDR3 in amino acids: CASSGQFTGELFF. The DNA of the CDR3 is TGTGCTAGCAGCGGACAGTTCACCGGGGAGCTGTTTTTT. The chain has TRBV7-7 and TRBJ2-2; D perhaps matches TRBD1 (6 bases). The CDR3 consists of 13 residues. CDR1 and CDR2 (germline): SSHAT, FNYEAQ (reference sequence).

This chain uses TRBV7-3 with TRBJ2-1, with TRBD2 matching over 8 bases. Trimming took 3 bases from V and 13 from J; bases not matched to a gene: 8. The CDR3 has 13 residues. Germline loops: CDR1 SGHTA, CDR2 FQGTGA. The CDR3 coding sequence is TGTGCCAGCAGCTTTACTAGCGGAAGAGCTCAGTTCTTC. Encoded protein: CASSFTSGRAQFF. The full variable domain, rest sourced from reference TRBV7-3 and TRBJ2-1, is GAGVSQTPSNKVTEKGKYVELRCDPISGHTALYWYRQSLGQGPEFLIYFQGTGAADDSGLPNDRFFAVRPEGSVSTLKIQRTERGDSAVYLCASSFTSGRAQFFGPGTRLTVL.

The chain links TRBV4-1 to TRBJ1-1; maybe TRBD1 (5 bases). Per the germline V gene, CDR1 is MGHRA and CDR2 is YSYEKL. V lost 3 bases, J lost 1 base, and 12 bases lay in between. The CDR3 runs to 15 residues. CDR3 amino acids: CASSQAGTGNTEAFF. The DNA of the CDR3 is TGCGCCAGCAGCCAGGCCGGGACGGGGAACACTGAAGCTTTCTTT.

The chain recombines TRBV2 with TRBJ1-1; no clear D. The CDR3 totals 12 residues. Germline CDR1 and CDR2: SNHLY and FYNNEI. Trimming cost V 5 bases and J 6 bases, with 10 bases left between them. The DNA for the CDR3 is TGTGCCAGCAGTCTCACTACCGCTGAAGCTTTCTTT. As protein: CASSLTTAEAFF. The complete variable domain, with remaining parts taken from reference TRBV2 and TRBJ1-1, reads EPEVTQTPSHQVTQMGQEVILRCVPISNHLYFYWYRQILGQKVEFLVSFYNNEISEKSEIFDDQFSVERPDGSNFTLKIRSTKLEDSAMYFCASSLTTAEAFFGQGTRLTVV.

The rearrangement links TRBV19 to TRBJ2-2; TRBD2 matches 8 bases. The CDR3 contains 17 residues. CDR1 is LNHDA, CDR2 SQIVND, per germline (reference sequence). V was clipped by 3 bases and J by 0 bases; unmatched bases: 6. CDR3 nucleotides: TGTGCCAGTAGTATCTCCAGCGGGGGCGCGAACACCGGGGAGCTGTTTTTT. The encoded protein is CASSISSGGANTGELFF. Combining the CDR3 with reference TRBV19 and TRBJ2-2 gives the whole variable domain DGGITQSPKYLFRKEGQNVTLSCEQNLNHDAMYWYRQDPGQGLRLIYYSQIVNDFQKGDIAEGYSVSREKKESFPLTVTSAQKNPTAFYLCASSISSGGANTGELFFGEGSRLTVL.

CDR3 DNA sequence: TGTGCCTGGAGTCAGGGTACTGAAGCTTTCTTT. This codes for CAWSQGTEAFF. The V and J genes are TRBV30 and TRBJ1-1; TRBD1 might be the D (5 bases). Trimming stripped 2 bases from V and 5 bases from J, with 6 bases between. CDR1 and CDR2 (germline): GTSNPN, SVGIG (reference sequence). This CDR3 is 11 amino acids long.

This clone was counted a single time. V usage is TRBV29-1 and J usage is TRBJ1-1; D perhaps matches TRBD1 (6 bases). CDR1 and CDR2 (germline): SQVTM, ANQGSEA. The CDR3 totals 12 residues. Trimming left V 6 bases short and J 10 bases short, with 18 bases between. DNA of the CDR3: TGCAGCGTAGGACAGCAGGGTAGGGGAGCTTTCTTT. Amino acids: CSVGQQGRGAFF.

The J gene is TRBJ2-7, the V gene TRBV27; 9 nucleotides line up with TRBD1. The CDR3 spans 16 residues. The trim removed 0 bases at V and 2 bases at J, leaving 5 bases unmatched. The germline V gene encodes CDR1 MNHEY and CDR2 SMNVEV (reference sequence). Written as DNA, the CDR3 is TGTGCCAGCAGTTTATCGAGGGGGGACAGGGCCTACGAGCAGTACTTC. Translated, it gives CASSLSRGDRAYEQYF.

This rearrangement joins TRBV4-2 to TRBJ2-1, with 10 bases lining up with TRBD2. The trim removed 3 bases at V and 4 bases at J, leaving 6 bases unmatched. Germline CDR1 and CDR2: LGHNA and YNFKEQ. The CDR3 contains 16 residues. This chain's CDR3 is CASSQAGTSDYNEQFF. CDR3 coding DNA: TGTGCCAGCAGCCAGGCCGGGACTAGCGATTACAATGAGCAGTTCTTC.

This clone was detected only a few times. The rearrangement uses TRBV30 and TRBJ1-4; no clear D gene. CDR3 length equals 15 residues. V was clipped by 3 bases and J by 0 bases, with 11 bases between them. Per germline, CDR1 GTSNPN and CDR2 SVGIG (reference sequence). In DNA form, the CDR3 reads TGTGCCTGGAGCGGGATCGTTGCAACTAATGAAAAACTGTTTTTT. This translates into CAWSGIVATNEKLFF. Combining the CDR3 with reference TRBV30 and TRBJ1-4 gives the whole variable domain SQTIHQWPATLVQPVGSPLSLECTVEGTSNPNLYWYRQAAGRGLQLLFYSVGIGQISSEVPQNLSASRPQDRQFILSSKKLLLSDSGFYLCAWSGIVATNEKLFFGSGTQLSVL.

This clone occurred a few times. V is TRBV6-1 and J is TRBJ1-6, with TRBD1 matching 8 bases. Germline V gene lookup returns CDR1 MNHNS and CDR2 SASEGT. V lost 3 bases to trimming and J lost 7 bases; unmatched junction nucleotides: 2. The CDR3 runs 14 residues. The CDR3 bases are TGTGCCAGCAGTGACAGACAGGGGAATTCACCCCTCCACTTT. As protein: CASSDRQGNSPLHF.

This clone was recorded only once. The chain combines TRBV4-3 with TRBJ2-1; 7 bases match TRBD1. The length of the CDR3 is 15 residues. V trimming: 2 bases; J trimming: 4 bases; junction bases outside the gene matches: 5. Germline assignment: CDR1 LGHNA and CDR2 YSLEER. The CDR3 is CASSQSGTEYNEQFF. CDR3 coding DNA: TGCGCCAGCAGCCAATCCGGGACAGAGTACAATGAGCAGTTCTTC.

The gene calls are TRBV6-5 and TRBJ2-2; 7 bases fit TRBD2. The length of the CDR3 is 14 residues. V gave up 7 bases and J gave up 0 bases; unmatched junction bases: 2. CDR1 and CDR2 (germline): MNHEY, SVGAGI. This CDR3 reads CASTTSSNTGELFF. CDR3 bases: TGTGCCAGCACGACTAGCTCGAACACCGGGGAGCTGTTTTTT.

The V call is TRBV11-2, the J call TRBJ2-2, with a weak D call TRBD1 (6 bases). The CDR3 totals 14 residues. The V end was cut by 5 bases, the J end by 5 bases, with 12 bases between. Germline V gene lookup returns CDR1 SGHAT and CDR2 FQNNGV. The CDR3 bases are TGTGCCAGCAGCGCGCGACAGGTTACCGGGGAGCTGTTTTTT. The encoded protein is CASSARQVTGELFF.

The chain recombines TRBV7-9 with TRBJ2-5, with a weak D call TRBD1 (6 bases). The CDR3 is 15 residues long. Deletions cut 5 bases from V and 2 bases from J, with 15 bases between. The V gene's germline CDR1 is SEHNR and CDR2 FQNEAQ (reference sequence). The CDR3 bases are TGTGCCAGCAGCAGGACCGGGACACAACAAGAGACCCAGTACTTC. Translating gives CASSRTGTQQETQYF.

The CDR3: CAISAEGLSNQPQHF. In nucleotides, the CDR3 is TGTGCCATCAGTGCTGAGGGCTTGAGCAATCAGCCCCAGCATTTT. V and J are TRBV10-3 and TRBJ1-5, with D hard to call. V lost 4 bases and J 1 base, leaving 11 bases between the germline ends. Germline CDR1 is ENHRY and CDR2 is SYGVKD. The CDR3 has 15 residues.

This chain uses TRBV4-2 with TRBJ2-3; 9 bases align to TRBD2. Germline trimming cut 1 base from V and 3 bases from J; bases unmatched to any gene: 11. The CDR3 totals 18 residues. Germline V CDR1 and CDR2: LGHNA, YNFKEQ. In nucleotides, the CDR3 is TGTGCCAGCAGCCAAGCCCGGGGCGGGGGGGGGCTGACAGATACGCAGTATTTT. Its protein product is CASSQARGGGGLTDTQYF.

This chain connects TRBV6-1 to TRBJ2-3; D remains ambiguous. Trimming took off 5 bases at V and 1 base at J, with 7 bases between the two ends. Germline lookup yields CDR1 MNHNS and CDR2 SASEGT. This CDR3 is 13 amino acids long. The CDR3 loop reads CASSSTGTDTQYF. The CDR3 DNA follows: TGTGCCAGCAGTTCGACTGGCACAGATACGCAGTATTTT.

This chain links TRBV7-8 with TRBJ1-6; D not resolved. The CDR3 extends over 15 amino acids. Trimming took off 1 base at V and 6 bases at J, with 10 bases between the two ends. CDR1 and CDR2 (germline): SGHVS, FQNEAQ. CDR3 DNA sequence: TGTGCCAGCAGCTTAGAGGTCAGAACTAATTCACCCCTCCACTTT. Protein: CASSLEVRTNSPLHF.